This T cell receptor (beta chain) stems from a study of cytomegalovirus exposure and HLA in healthy donors. This CDR3 spans 12 amino acids. V was shortened by 0 bases and J by 12 bases, with 12 bases between the two germline ends. Looked up from germline, CDR1 is SGHRS and CDR2 is YFSETQ. The PCR ran on 60 Vbeta and 13 Jbeta primers. TCRdb keeps only in-frame clones here, not all; method: immunoSEQ multiplex PCR. Of around 140,000 clones listed, about 9.2% were seen once; the top ten hold roughly 7.2%. Specimen: PBMCs. The clonotype comes from a woman in her thirties or forties in good health and CMV-seropositive. The chain employs TRBV5-1 and TRBJ2-5; maybe TRBD1 (5 bases). The CDR3 protein is CASSLEGPLKYF. The DNA for the CDR3 is TGCGCCAGCAGCTTGGAGGGGCCACTGAAGTACTTC. Complete variable domain (other parts from reference TRBV5-1 and TRBJ2-5): KAGVTQTPRYLIKTRGQQVTLSCSPISGHRSVSWYQQTPGQGLQFLFEYFSETQRNKGNFPGRFSGRQFSNSRSEMNVSTLELGDSALYLCASSLEGPLKYFGPGTRLLVL.